The rows below give T cell receptor beta chains drawn from one sample of a study of cytomegalovirus exposure and HLA in healthy donors. Sequencing used immunoSEQ multiplex PCR; TCRdb keeps in-frame clones, though not all of them. Of approximately 100,000 clones detected, around 70% appear once; the ten largest clones hold around 2.3%. The specimen sequenced was PBMCs. All receptors come from a man over 45 in good health and CMV-seronegative. The CDR3 runs from the conserved cysteine through the conserved F or W. The D gene is left open where the match is weak. Size values are once, few and many counts, or a class for expanded clones, and some rows have none.

clone size	D gene	V gene	CDR3 length	J gene	CDR3 DNA	CDR3 protein
NA	TRBD1	TRBV11-3	16	TRBJ2-2	TGTGCCAGCAGCCCCCGGGACAGGGGGCGGGCCGGGGAGCTGTTTTTT	CASSPRDRGRAGELFF
NA	NA	TRBV28	15	TRBJ2-3	TGTGCCAGCAGTCCCCCGGGGGTGGCGGGTAATACGCAGTATTTT	CASSPPGVAGNTQYF
few	TRBD1	TRBV9	14	TRBJ1-3	TGTGCCAGCAGCCTGACAGGGGGAGGAAACACCATATATTTT	CASSLTGGGNTIYF
NA	TRBD2	TRBV7-6	17	TRBJ2-3	TGTGCCAGCAGCCCCTGGGCTAGCGGGGGAAGCACAGATACGCAGTATTTT	CASSPWASGGSTDTQYF
NA	NA	TRBV6-4	13	TRBJ1-2	TGTGCCAGCAGTGAGTCCAGGCAGGGCGGCTACACCTTC	CASSESRQGGYTF
NA	TRBD1	TRBV5-4	15	TRBJ1-1	TGTGCCAGCAGCTTTGCCCCTGGACAGGACACTGAAGCTTTCTTT	CASSFAPGQDTEAFF
NA	NA	TRBV5-1	16	TRBJ1-5	TGCGCCAGCAGCTTGAGTGTTGGTTCAGGGCATCAGCCCCAGCATTTT	CASSLSVGSGHQPQHF
NA	NA	TRBV27	13	TRBJ1-2	TGTGCCAGCAGTTTAGGGGCCCCCTATGGCTACACCTTC	CASSLGAPYGYTF
NA	TRBD1	TRBV29-1	13	TRBJ2-7	TGCAGCGTTGTTGGACAGGGGGCGAGCGAGCAGTACTTC	CSVVGQGASEQYF
few	TRBD1	TRBV28	14	TRBJ1-2	TGTGCCAGCAGTACCTCCGGACAGGGGGTTGGCTACACCTTC	CASSTSGQGVGYTF
NA	NA	TRBV7-9	15	TRBJ2-1	TGTGCCAGCAGCCCCCCGACACCCTCCTACAATGAGCAGTTCTTC	CASSPPTPSYNEQFF
NA	TRBD2	TRBV7-2	15	TRBJ2-5	TGTGCCAGCAGCGGCCAAGCGGGGGGGCGGGAGACCCAGTACTTC	CASSGQAGGRETQYF
NA	NA	TRBV9	16	TRBJ2-7	TGTGCCAGCAGCGTAGGAGGGGCTAGCGTCGGTTACGAGCAGTACTTC	CASSVGGASVGYEQYF
NA	TRBD1	TRBV18	17	TRBJ2-7	TGTGCCAGCTCACCACGCTTAGGACAGGCGATCTCCTACGAGCAGTACTTC	CASSPRLGQAISYEQYF
NA	TRBD1	TRBV9	14	TRBJ1-1	TGTGCCAGCAGCGTAGGTTACAGGGGTGCTGAAGCTTTCTTT	CASSVGYRGAEAFF
NA	NA	TRBV18	18	TRBJ2-7	TGTGCCAGCTCTCCAGGCGGTTTGTGGGAGGAGGATTGGTACGAGCAGTACTTC	CASSPGGLWEEDWYEQYF
NA	TRBD1	TRBV13	15	TRBJ1-1	TGTGCCAGCAGCTTAGGCGGATTCTGGACAGGAGAAGCTTTCTTT	CASSLGGFWTGEAFF
NA	NA	TRBV5-6	16	TRBJ2-1	TGTGCCAGCAGCACAAGACAGGTATCCTTTGTCAATGAGCAGTTCTTC	CASSTRQVSFVNEQFF
few	NA	TRBV6-1	16	TRBJ2-5	TGTGCCAGCAGTGACTGGACAGTCTACGGTCCGGAGACCCAGTACTTC	CASSDWTVYGPETQYF